The source of this TCR beta chain is a study of T cell responses to AZD1222 COVID-19 vaccine. General study results and limits: Once two AZD1222 doses were given, Spike-specific TCR breadth and depth went up.

Measured with immunoSEQ multiplex PCR; TCRdb has only the in-frame clones, and not every one. There are around 92,000 clones in the sample; roughly nine tenths occur only once, and about 7.5% lies in the top ten. Comment on this clone: What it binds is unknown.

The CDR3 totals 15 residues. The sample was peripheral blood, taken on day 0 of AZD1222 vaccination. The chain employs TRBV21-1 and TRBJ2-7; TRBD1 is the table's D call, not checked against the DNA. TRBV21-1 is flagged as a pseudogene. The sequence derives from an adult in good health. The CDR3 sequence is CASSKGRDRGYEQYF. In DNA, the CDR3 is TGTGCCAGCAGCAAAGGCAGGGACAGGGGATACGAGCAGTACTTC.